This T cell receptor beta chain came from a study of T cell changes during pregnancy in multiple sclerosis. TCRdb's table, derived via immunoSEQ multiplex PCR, lists solely in-frame clones and lacks some. The sample includes 70,000 to 100,000 clones, 94% seen only once; the top ten take less than 2.5%. This CDR3 contains 14 residues. The V and J ends lost 5 bases and 6 bases, in that order; junction bases with no gene match: 8. The germline CDR1 and CDR2 sequences are LNHDA and SQIVND (reference sequence). The V call is TRBV19, the J call TRBJ2-7; 9 positions agree with TRBD1. The receptor was isolated from a female donor with multiple sclerosis, enrolled in a pregnancy study. Source: peripheral blood, taken in the third trimester of pregnancy. CDR3: CASSRGQGLGEQYF. Written as DNA, the CDR3 is TGTGCCAGTAGTCGGGGACAGGGTCTCGGCGAGCAGTACTTC.